One sample yielded the 24 T cell receptor beta chains listed below, sequenced in a study of blood T cell repertoires in COVID-19. Profiling relied on immunoSEQ multiplex PCR, and the TCRdb table lists in-frame clones only, not all of them. The table has 120,000 to 150,000 clones, more than 70% seen once. What was sequenced was peripheral blood. These receptors originate from a human donor in a cohort sampled during active COVID-19.

The rearrangement links TRBV5-1 to TRBJ1-1; D gene uncertain. The CDR3 has 13 amino acids. The ends were cut back, 0 bases at V and 7 bases at J, with 10 bases in the middle. CDR1 and CDR2 from the germline V gene are SGHRS and YFSETQ. The CDR3 sequence is CASSLETDLEAFF. The CDR3 region has the DNA TGCGCCAGCAGCTTGGAGACTGACCTTGAAGCTTTCTTT.

This clone was seen a single time. The chain couples TRBV5-1 to TRBJ2-7; D uncertain. The germline V and J ends were trimmed by 3 bases and 1 base, with 8 bases remaining between them. This CDR3 comprises 13 residues. Germline-derived CDR1 and CDR2 are SGHRS and YFSETQ. DNA of the CDR3: TGCGCCAGCAGCTCCACAGTATCCTACGAGCAGTACTTC. This encodes CASSSTVSYEQYF. The variable domain in full, completed from reference TRBV5-1 and TRBJ2-7, reads KAGVTQTPRYLIKTRGQQVTLSCSPISGHRSVSWYQQTPGQGLQFLFEYFSETQRNKGNFPGRFSGRQFSNSRSEMNVSTLELGDSALYLCASSSTVSYEQYFGPGTRLTVT.

This clone is a singleton in its sample. This sequence joins TRBV12-2 and TRBJ2-5; the table calls TRBD2, which could not be checked here. TRBV12-2 corresponds to a pseudogene. CDR3 size: 16 residues. The CDR3 sequence: CASRLRTSGDQETQYF. In nucleotides, the CDR3 is TGTGCAAGTCGCTTACGGACTAGCGGGGACCAAGAGACCCAGTACTTC.

This clone occurred once. The V gene is TRBV19, the J gene TRBJ2-2, with a possible D match to TRBD1 (6 bases). Trimming took off 7 bases at V and 6 bases at J, with 18 bases between the two ends. Germline-derived CDR1 and CDR2 are LNHDA and SQIVND (reference sequence). The CDR3 has 15 residues. CDR3 nucleotides: TGTGCCAGTACCCTTTCTAATTACAGGGCCGGGGAGCTGTTTTTT. Translation: CASTLSNYRAGELFF. Combining the CDR3 with reference TRBV19 and TRBJ2-2 gives the whole variable domain DGGITQSPKYLFRKEGQNVTLSCEQNLNHDAMYWYRQDPGQGLRLIYYSQIVNDFQKGDIAEGYSVSREKKESFPLTVTSAQKNPTAFYLCASTLSNYRAGELFFGEGSRLTVL.

This clone was counted between two and nine times. The V and J genes are TRBV6-6 and TRBJ2-1; tentative D call: TRBD2 (7 bases). The CDR3 runs 14 residues. V lost 7 bases, J lost 7 bases, and 17 bases lay in between. Germline CDR1 MNHNY, CDR2 SVGAGI (reference sequence). The CDR3 region is CASIEGGLTNEQFF. CDR3 coding DNA: TGTGCCAGCATTGAGGGGGGGCTTACGAATGAGCAGTTCTTC.

V and J are TRBV15 and TRBJ1-2; D unclear. Trimming took off 3 bases at V and 5 bases at J, with 22 bases between the two ends. The CDR3 is 17 residues long. Looked up from germline, CDR1 is LNHNV and CDR2 is YYDKDF (reference sequence). The CDR3 DNA reads TGTGCCACCAGCAGCCCCGGACTTCTAACCCACCGGTATGGCTACACCTTC. Its translation is CATSSPGLLTHRYGYTF.

V is TRBV4-2 and J is TRBJ2-3; 9 bases align to TRBD2. CDR1 is LGHNA and CDR2 is YNFKEQ in the germline V gene. The CDR3 runs to 16 residues. V lost 1 base, J lost 1 base, and 3 bases stayed unmatched. Here the CDR3 DNA reads TGTGCCAGCAGCCAAGGGTCTAGCGGGGGCACAGATACGCAGTATTTT. Its translation: CASSQGSSGGTDTQYF.

J is TRBJ1-6 and V is TRBV6-1, with TRBD1 matching 12 bases. Trimming removed 4 bases from V and 6 bases from J; junction bases left unmatched: 7. The length of the CDR3 is 17 residues. In germline, CDR1 is MNHNS, CDR2 SASEGT. CDR3 loop: CASSGTGTGGSNSPLHF. The CDR3 nucleotides are TGTGCCAGCAGTGGGACCGGGACAGGGGGCTCTAATTCACCCCTCCACTTT.

This chain links TRBV25-1 with TRBJ1-3, with D possibly matching TRBD1 (5 bases). The CDR3 runs 15 residues. The germline CDR1 and CDR2 sequences are MGHDK and SYGVNS. The V and J ends lost 7 bases and 2 bases respectively, with 15 bases between them. Here the CDR3 reads CASIASQGAGNTIYF. The CDR3 DNA reads TGTGCCAGCATAGCCTCCCAGGGCGCTGGAAACACCATATATTTT.

This clone was observed once. The gene calls are TRBV5-1 and TRBJ2-1; TRBD1 matches at 7 bases. From germline, CDR1 is SGHRS and CDR2 YFSETQ. There are 14 residues in the CDR3. J was trimmed by 6 bases and V by 3 bases; bases with no gene match: 6. The CDR3 DNA follows: TGCGCCAGCAGCTCTTCAGGGGGAAGCAATGAGCAGTTCTTC. It encodes CASSSSGGSNEQFF.

The CDR3 region is CASSLAYRGHYGYTF. As DNA, the CDR3 is TGTGCCAGCAGCTTAGCTTACAGGGGGCACTATGGCTACACCTTC. This chain connects TRBV11-2 to TRBJ1-2; 9 nucleotides align to TRBD1. Germline V gene data show CDR1 as SGHAT and CDR2 as FQNNGV. The V segment lost 1 base and the J segment 3 bases; nucleotides outside the gene matches: 3. The CDR3 length is 15 residues.

The chain carries TRBV7-9 and TRBJ2-3, with 16 positions matching TRBD2. Trimming removed 5 bases from V and 7 bases from J; junction bases left unmatched: 12. Germline V gene sequence: CDR1 SEHNR, CDR2 FQNEAQ (reference sequence). CDR3 length equals 18 residues. The DNA of the CDR3 is TGTGCCAGCAGCCCGCCGGGACTAGCGGGGGGGTGGACGAATACGCAGTATTTT. It yields the protein CASSPPGLAGGWTNTQYF.

The chain links TRBV5-5 to TRBJ2-7, with TRBD1 identical over 7 bases. With 1 base clipped from V and 1 base from J, the junction kept 5 bases outside the gene matches. CDR1 and CDR2 from the germline V gene are SGHKS and YYEKEE (reference sequence). CDR3 length: 15 amino acids. CDR3 coding DNA: TGTGCCAGCAGCTTGTCACCGGGACAGTCCTACGAGCAGTACTTC. This gives the protein CASSLSPGQSYEQYF.

This clone was detected once. The CDR3 region is CASSLGVTGDPYNEQFF. CDR3 in DNA: TGTGCCAGCAGCTTAGGGGTTACAGGAGACCCCTACAATGAGCAGTTCTTC. The rearrangement links TRBV7-9 to TRBJ2-1; weak D call: TRBD1 (5 bases). Germline CDR1 is SEHNR and CDR2 is FQNEAQ (reference sequence). V dropped 1 base and J dropped 2 bases, with 15 bases sitting between them. The length of the CDR3 is 17 residues.

The gene calls are TRBV9 and TRBJ1-2, with 12 bases lining up with TRBD1. This CDR3 region has 17 residues. The V gene end was trimmed by 0 bases and the J gene end by 8 bases; junction bases not matched to a gene: 11. Germline V gene sequence: CDR1 SGDLS, CDR2 YYNGEE. The CDR3 DNA sequence: TGTGCCAGCAGCGTAGACCAGGGACAGGGGGCAAGGGAGGGCTACACCTTC. Its protein product is CASSVDQGQGAREGYTF.

This clone has only one observation. The rearrangement links TRBV5-1 to TRBJ1-6, with 7 bases fitting TRBD1. V dropped 4 bases and J dropped 8; count of bases not matched to a gene: 6. Germline V gene data show CDR1 as SGHRS and CDR2 as YFSETQ. The CDR3 is 14 amino acids. CDR3 sequence (DNA): TGCGCCAGCAGCGTGGGACAGACGGATTCACCCCTCCACTTT. Its protein is CASSVGQTDSPLHF.

J is TRBJ1-1 and V is TRBV5-6; D might be TRBD1 (6 bases). Germline V CDR1 and CDR2: SGHDT, YYEEEE. This CDR3 contains 14 residues. V lost 6 bases and J lost 4, with 16 bases in between. The CDR3 protein is CASTKAGEGTEAFF. CDR3 sequence (DNA): TGTGCCAGCACCAAGGCAGGGGAGGGCACTGAAGCTTTCTTT.

CDR3 nucleotides: TGTGCCAGCAGAGCCCAGGGAGATACGCAGTATTTT. It codes for CASRAQGDTQYF. V and J are TRBV6-5 and TRBJ2-3; TRBD1 might be the D (5 bases). CDR3 length equals 12 residues. CDR1 and CDR2 (germline): MNHEY, SVGAGI. V lost 6 bases and J 5 bases, leaving 9 bases between the germline ends.

V and J are TRBV7-3 and TRBJ2-7; D is perhaps TRBD1 (6 bases). The germline V gene encodes CDR1 SGHTA and CDR2 FQGTGA. The CDR3 totals 14 residues. Trimming removed 0 bases at V and 5 bases at J, with 11 bases between. CDR3 nucleotides: TGTGCCAGCAGCTTAACGTCGGCAGGGGACGAGCAGTACTTC. Its translation: CASSLTSAGDEQYF.

The J gene is TRBJ1-2, the V gene TRBV7-9; D is uncertain. Germline V CDR1 and CDR2: SEHNR, FQNEAQ (reference sequence). This CDR3 comprises 15 residues. The V gene lost 0 bases and the J gene lost 0 bases, with 8 bases spanning the gap. CDR3 protein: CASSLAQTSNYGYTF. In nucleotides, the CDR3 is TGTGCCAGCAGCTTAGCGCAGACTTCTAACTATGGCTACACCTTC.

This clone was picked up one time. The chain couples TRBV15 to TRBJ2-5; D possibly corresponds to TRBD1 (6 bases). The V end was cut by 5 bases, the J end by 3 bases, with 19 bases between. Germline V gives CDR1 LNHNV, CDR2 YYDKDF (reference sequence). This CDR3 comprises 16 residues. This CDR3 is CATSPPGWGPKETQYF. The CDR3 DNA sequence: TGTGCCACCAGCCCCCCTGGATGGGGGCCGAAAGAGACCCAGTACTTC.

The chain is built from TRBV27 and TRBJ1-6, with D perhaps matching TRBD1 (5 bases). The germline gives CDR1 MNHEY, CDR2 SMNVEV (reference sequence). The CDR3 loop spans 15 amino acids. The ends were cut back, 5 bases at V and 1 base at J, with 9 bases in the middle. CDR3 amino acids: CASSPGESYNSPLHF. The CDR3 nucleotides are TGTGCCAGCAGTCCGGGGGAGTCCTATAATTCACCCCTCCACTTT.

This clone was seen more than once but under ten times. The V gene is TRBV27, the J gene TRBJ1-5; the D gene is possibly TRBD1 (5 bases). CDR1 is MNHEY, CDR2 SMNVEV, per germline (reference sequence). The CDR3 runs to 13 residues. V gave up 6 bases and J gave up 7 bases, with 13 bases separating them. The CDR3: CASSQGYRQPQHF. The CDR3 DNA reads TGTGCCAGCAGCCAGGGCTATCGCCAGCCCCAGCATTTT.

This chain links TRBV5-1 with TRBJ2-2; D possibly corresponds to TRBD2 (7 bases). Germline CDR1 is SGHRS and CDR2 is YFSETQ. Trimming stripped 6 bases from V and 5 bases from J, with 20 bases between. CDR3 size: 16 residues. The CDR3 is CASTPLGGQGTGELFF. In DNA form, the CDR3 reads TGCGCCAGCACCCCCCTGGGGGGGCAAGGAACCGGGGAGCTGTTTTTT.